Detailed here is one TCR beta chain. Its recognized antigen is unknown. No base-level quality is on record; no much larger clone is a single base apart. The data derive from a study of T cell responses to AZD1222 COVID-19 vaccine (dated by TCRdb to the early 2020s). At the level of the whole study: Because spike-specific TCR depth and breadth did not differ between the two schedules, AZD1222 recipients who got a second dose at roughly 4 weeks were pooled with those who got a second dose at roughly 12 weeks. TCR sequencing was performed for about 250 trial participants, of whom some 200 were given two doses of AZD1222 and approximately 25 were given two doses of MenACWY control vaccine. Trial participants were enrolled into age subgroups of 18-55, 56-69 and 70-plus years, which contained about 150, 27 and 61 TCR-sequenced participants, respectively.

Sample time point, as interpreted from the label and publication: baseline before first vaccination. The vaccinee samples were drawn from two UK trials, COV001 and COV002, one of which was a single-blind randomized controlled phase 2/3 trial testing AZD1222 (ChAdOx1 nCoV-19) in healthy adults. For TCRbeta chain sequencing, PBMC samples were collected from trial participants at day 0 and at day 28 after the second dose. The CDR3 covers 15 residues, taking in both the cysteine and the phenylalanine. The retained sequence is limited to the CDR3, 45 bases, with the frame set at the first base. V and J are truncated by 3 bases and 3 bases respectively, leaving an intervening sequence of 15 bases. CDR1 and CDR2, per the germline V gene, are MGHRA and YSYEKL. What the research found in general, with its limitations: Because no day 14 peak-response samples were available, the repertoires could be characterized only after the peak T cell response. The vaccine-associated CD4 TCRs covered the entire spike protein, and the dominant responses fell in regions 160-218 and 743-854. After two AZD1222 doses, both the breadth and the depth of spike-specific TCRs were significantly higher than at day 0 and than in MenACWY recipients. The 56-69-year group was small, and its depth increase did not reach significance, likely because of low power. Nearly half of unique spike-specific TCRs reportedly recognized epitopes outside regions mutated in the B.1.351 and B.1.1.7 variants. Participants were mostly white British, with more females than males. The authors suggested clonal diversity may have been underestimated. Conclusions about previously exposed vaccinees are limited because only six or seven AZD1222 recipients were SARS-CoV-2 seropositive at baseline.

The CDR3 regions of human TCRbeta chains were subjected to immunosequencing. The study's own analysis went as follows. TCRs in the repertoires were matched against a reference library of SARS-CoV-2-specific TCRs that had been generated with the MIRA antigen-specificity platform. Breadth was defined as the fraction of unique TCRs that were SARS-CoV-2-associated. Depth was defined as the fraction of total T cells that were SARS-CoV-2-associated. Using the MIRA data, every spike-specific TCR was mapped to the spike region that the TCR reacted to and assigned to either a CD4 or a CD8 class. Log10-transformed breadth and depth values were compared by one-way ANOVA with Sidak's multiple comparisons tests. TCRdb's version of the immuneACCESS table is confined to in-frame rearrangements and falls short of the full clone set. An unresolved V gene accounts for under half of the shortfall where checked; the remainder is of unknown origin. That table supplies the V and J calls and clone size; D and trimming were determined from the DNA. Counted in this sample were roughly 160,000 clones; 85% to 95% of them appeared once. 0.7% to 0.9% of the sample goes to the ten largest clones.

The sequencing used peripheral blood, collected on day 0 of AZD1222 vaccination. The V and J segments used are TRBV4-1 and TRBJ2-7; the D gene is possibly TRBD1 or TRBD2, with 6 bases matching each. This clonotype was sampled from an adult in good health. The CDR3 is CASSQPREGGYEQYF. The DNA is as follows: TGCGCCAGCAGCCAGCCGAGAGAGGGGGGCTACGAGCAGTACTTC.